This TCR beta chain was sequenced during a study of response to subunit inactivated influenza vaccine. The study, taken as a whole, reports: The authors put forward the suggestion that each seasonal influenza vaccination may bring in only a limited number of new T cells.

The germline V gene encodes CDR1 MNHNS and CDR2 SASEGT. The CDR3 loop spans 15 amino acids. J was trimmed by 4 bases and V by 6 bases; bases with no gene match: 8. Comment on this clonotype: Its antigen is unknown.

MiXCR, applied by TCRdb to the RT-PCR reads, yields one record per CDR3 protein. The sample has under 950,000 distinct CDR3 sequences, less than 25% seen once; the top ten hold 10% to 13%. This sequence was found in a man aged 50 or older who received an inactivated influenza vaccine. The sample here was PBMCs from blood, taken around 5 days after vaccination. The rearrangement uses TRBV6-1 and TRBJ2-2, with 7 bases identical to TRBD1. CDR3 DNA sequence: TGTGCCAGCAGCCTTGACAGGGTCGGCACCGGGGAGCTGTTTTTT. The encoded protein is CASSLDRVGTGELFF.